The text below deals with one T cell receptor (beta chain). The entry originates in a study of blood T cell repertoires in COVID-19. The overall study: T cells, B-cell-depleted T cells, or PBMCs provided the cDNA or gDNA that served as material.

CDR3 size: 13 residues. Per germline, CDR1 MDHEN and CDR2 SYDVKM. Trimming stripped 3 bases from V and 4 bases from J, with 9 bases between. In the source study's methods: The authors estimated nucleated cell counts from reference gene primer amplification. Produced via immunoSEQ multiplex PCR; TCRdb's table is partial and in-frame only. V and J calls and clone size are copied from that table; D and trimming were computed from the DNA. The table has 50,000 or so clones, 86% seen once. The V call is TRBV28, the J call TRBJ1-2, with D unclear. This TCR was recovered from a woman aged 60-70 years with acute or convalescent COVID-19. Sequencing used peripheral blood. CDR3 in amino acids: CASSFEGPYGYTF. CDR3 DNA sequence: TGTGCCAGCAGTTTCGAGGGCCCCTATGGCTACACCTTC.